This T cell receptor beta chain was documented in a study of cytomegalovirus exposure and HLA in healthy donors. Primers included in the PCR were 60 Vbeta and 13 Jbeta primers. The method was immunoSEQ multiplex PCR; TCRdb's version includes in-frame clones alone and lacks a portion of them. This sample has some 63,000 clones, with approximately 80% found just once. The sequence was obtained from a woman in her thirties or forties in good health and CMV-seronegative. Sequenced sample: PBMCs.

The CDR3 protein is CSAPGSTNEKLFF. In DNA form, the CDR3 reads TGCAGCGCGCCCGGGTCAACTAATGAAAAACTGTTTTTT. The chain uses TRBV29-1 and TRBJ1-4; D call uncertain. The V gene's germline CDR1 is SQVTM and CDR2 ANQGSEA. The V and J ends lost 7 bases and 0 bases respectively, with 9 bases between them. The CDR3 consists of 13 residues.